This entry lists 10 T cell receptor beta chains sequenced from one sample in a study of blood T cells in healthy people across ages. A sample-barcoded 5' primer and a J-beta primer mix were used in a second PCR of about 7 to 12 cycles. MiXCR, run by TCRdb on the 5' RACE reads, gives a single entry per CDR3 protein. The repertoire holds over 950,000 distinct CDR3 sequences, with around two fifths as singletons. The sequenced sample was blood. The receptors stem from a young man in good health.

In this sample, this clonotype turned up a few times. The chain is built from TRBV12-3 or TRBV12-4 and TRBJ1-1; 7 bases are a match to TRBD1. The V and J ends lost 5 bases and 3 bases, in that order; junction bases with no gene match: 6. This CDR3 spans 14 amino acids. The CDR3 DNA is TGTGCCAGCAGTACCGGGACAGCGTACACTGAAGCTTTCTTT. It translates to CASSTGTAYTEAFF.

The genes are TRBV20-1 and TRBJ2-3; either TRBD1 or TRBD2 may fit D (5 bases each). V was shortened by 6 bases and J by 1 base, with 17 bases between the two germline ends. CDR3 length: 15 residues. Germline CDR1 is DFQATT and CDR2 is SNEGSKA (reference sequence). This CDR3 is CSAPGTVVGTDTQYF. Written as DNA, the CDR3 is TGCAGTGCACCGGGGACCGTTGTGGGCACAGATACGCAGTATTTT.

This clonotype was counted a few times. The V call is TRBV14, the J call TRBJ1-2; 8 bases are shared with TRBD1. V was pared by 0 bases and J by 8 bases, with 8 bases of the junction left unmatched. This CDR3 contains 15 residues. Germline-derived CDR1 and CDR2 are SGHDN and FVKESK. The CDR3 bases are TGTGCCAGCAGCCAAGATACCCTTCACAGGGGGGGCTACACCTTC. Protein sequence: CASSQDTLHRGGYTF.

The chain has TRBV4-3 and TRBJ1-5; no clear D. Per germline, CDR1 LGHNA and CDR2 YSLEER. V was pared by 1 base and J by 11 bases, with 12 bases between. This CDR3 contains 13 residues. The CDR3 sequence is CASSQGFGRTQHF. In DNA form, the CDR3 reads TGCGCCAGCAGCCAAGGGTTCGGTAGGACCCAGCATTTT.

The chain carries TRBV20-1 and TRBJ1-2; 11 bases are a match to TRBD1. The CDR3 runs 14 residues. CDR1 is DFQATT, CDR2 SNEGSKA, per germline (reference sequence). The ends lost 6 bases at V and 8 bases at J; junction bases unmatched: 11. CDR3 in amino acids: CSAPPWTGGDGYTF. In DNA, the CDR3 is TGCAGTGCACCGCCCTGGACAGGGGGCGACGGCTACACCTTC.

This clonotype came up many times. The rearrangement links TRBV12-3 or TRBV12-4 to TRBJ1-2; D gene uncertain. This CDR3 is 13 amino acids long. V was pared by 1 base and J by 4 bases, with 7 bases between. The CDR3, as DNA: TGTGCCAGCAGTTTAGATCGGACCTATGGCTACACCTTC. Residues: CASSLDRTYGYTF.

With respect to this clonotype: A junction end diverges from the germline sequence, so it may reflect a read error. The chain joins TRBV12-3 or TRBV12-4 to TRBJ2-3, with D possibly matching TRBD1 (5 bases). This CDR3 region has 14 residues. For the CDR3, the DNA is TGTGCCAGCATAGACAGAACGAGAGCAGATGCGCAGTATTTT. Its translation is CASIDRTRADAQYF.

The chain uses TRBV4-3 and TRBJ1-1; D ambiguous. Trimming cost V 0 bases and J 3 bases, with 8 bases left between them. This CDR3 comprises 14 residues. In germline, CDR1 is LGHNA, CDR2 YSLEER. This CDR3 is CASSQDSGYTEAFF. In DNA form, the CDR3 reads TGCGCCAGCAGCCAAGATTCGGGCTACACTGAAGCTTTCTTT.

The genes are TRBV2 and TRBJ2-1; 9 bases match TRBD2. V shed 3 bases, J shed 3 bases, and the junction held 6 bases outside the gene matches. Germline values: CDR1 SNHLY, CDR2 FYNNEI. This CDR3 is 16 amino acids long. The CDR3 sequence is CASSDMRGGFYNEQFF. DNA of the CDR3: TGTGCCAGCAGTGATATGCGGGGGGGGTTCTACAATGAGCAGTTCTTC.

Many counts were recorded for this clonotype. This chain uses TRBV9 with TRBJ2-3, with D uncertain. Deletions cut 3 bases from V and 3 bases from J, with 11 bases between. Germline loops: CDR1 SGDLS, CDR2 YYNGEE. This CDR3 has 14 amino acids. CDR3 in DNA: TGTGCCAGCAGCGATGGACCGACGACAGATACGCAGTATTTT. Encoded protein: CASSDGPTTDTQYF.